The 32 T cell receptor beta chains below all came from one sample that was sequenced in a study of T cell changes during pregnancy in multiple sclerosis. Using immunoSEQ multiplex PCR, the repertoire was profiled, and TCRdb retains in-frame clones only, with some absent. The sample shows approximately 30,000 clones, 90% to 95% of them seen only once. The sequenced sample was CD8+ T cells from peripheral blood mononuclear cells, obtained in the second trimester of pregnancy. These receptors came from a female donor in good health, enrolled as a control in a pregnancy study.

The genes are TRBV6-6 and TRBJ2-7; perhaps TRBD1 as D (6 bases). Germline V gene data show CDR1 as MNHNY and CDR2 as SVGAGI (reference sequence). V was clipped by 2 bases and J by 3 bases, with 14 bases between them. CDR3 length: 15 residues. The CDR3 nucleotides read TGTGCCAGCAGTTACGCCGGACAGCCGCTCTACGAGCAGTACTTC. Amino acid sequence: CASSYAGQPLYEQYF.

This clone occurred a few times. The rearrangement joins TRBV19 to TRBJ1-1; 9 nucleotides match TRBD1. Germline trimming cut 5 bases from V and 3 bases from J; bases unmatched to any gene: 7. The CDR3 runs 15 residues. CDR1 LNHDA and CDR2 SQIVND come from the germline V gene (reference sequence). For the CDR3, the DNA is TGTGCCAGTAGTTCGTTCGGGACAGGGCACACTGAAGCTTTCTTT. Its translation: CASSSFGTGHTEAFF.

The chain has TRBV7-2 and TRBJ1-1, with a possible D match to TRBD1 (6 bases). The germline V and J ends were trimmed by 5 bases and 6 bases, with 16 bases remaining between them. Germline loops: CDR1 SGHTA, CDR2 FQGNSA. This CDR3 is built from 14 residues. The CDR3 nucleotides are TGTGCCAGCAGCAAACGGACAGTGAGCTCTGAAGCTTTCTTT. It specifies CASSKRTVSSEAFF.

Notes on this clone: At the DNA level, this CDR3 is encoded by other sequences in the same sample as well. The CDR3 DNA sequence: TGTGCCAGCAGCCTTGGACTAGCGGGGAGCTACGAGCAGTACTTC. Translating it yields CASSLGLAGSYEQYF. The J gene is TRBJ2-7, the V gene TRBV5-5, with 12 bases fitting TRBD2. V lost 4 bases to trimming and J lost 3 bases; unmatched junction nucleotides: 5. Germline V CDR1 and CDR2: SGHKS, YYEKEE (reference sequence). The CDR3 is 15 residues long.

The chain carries TRBV4-3 and TRBJ2-7, with TRBD2 as a possible D gene (6 bases). The V end was cut by 1 base, the J end by 3 bases, with 13 bases between. Germline V CDR1 and CDR2: LGHNA, YSLEER. The CDR3 sequence is 15 residues long. The CDR3 here is CASSQVVRGGYEQYF. The CDR3 bases are TGCGCCAGCAGCCAAGTGGTAAGGGGAGGCTACGAGCAGTACTTC.

This chain uses TRBV14 with TRBJ1-3; a possible D gene is TRBD1 (5 bases). The CDR3 length is 13 residues. In germline, CDR1 is SGHDN, CDR2 FVKESK. V lost 7 bases to trimming and J lost 3 bases, with 10 bases between them. The CDR3 sequence: CASTPQGGNTIYF. The CDR3 nucleotides are TGTGCCAGCACCCCGCAGGGTGGAAACACCATATATTTT.

This clone was detected only once. This chain links TRBV23-1 with TRBJ2-5; 15 bases agree with TRBD2. TRBV23-1 qualifies as an ORF whose function is uncertain. Trimming removed 6 bases from V and 3 bases from J; junction bases left unmatched: 8. This CDR3 comprises 17 residues. CDR3 in DNA: TGCGCCAGCAGCAAAAGGACTAGCGGGGGGGTCAAAGAGACCCAGTACTTC. This translates into CASSKRTSGGVKETQYF.

The genes are TRBV27 and TRBJ2-7; weak D call: TRBD2 (5 bases). Germline V gene data show CDR1 as MNHEY and CDR2 as SMNVEV (reference sequence). Deletions cut 5 bases from V and 3 bases from J, with 8 bases between. The CDR3 loop spans 12 amino acids. CDR3 loop: CASSTGFYEQYF. Written as DNA, the CDR3 is TGTGCCAGCAGTACGGGGTTCTACGAGCAGTACTTC.

V gene TRBV4-3 combines with J gene TRBJ2-1; TRBD1 matches at 9 bases. Germline V lookup: CDR1 LGHNA, CDR2 YSLEER. This CDR3 contains 16 residues. With V trimmed by 3 bases and J by 4 bases, 7 bases remained unmatched. CDR3 in DNA: TGCGCCAGCAGCCACCGCCGGGACAGGGTATACAATGAGCAGTTCTTC. This translates into CASSHRRDRVYNEQFF.

The gene calls are TRBV4-1 and TRBJ1-2; D might be TRBD1 (6 bases). Trimming removed 1 base from V and 1 base from J, with 10 bases in between. Germline loops: CDR1 MGHRA, CDR2 YSYEKL. The CDR3 has 15 residues. CDR3 amino acids: CASSQGAGVNYGYTF. The CDR3, as DNA: TGCGCCAGCAGCCAAGGGGCAGGGGTTAACTATGGCTACACCTTC.

The chain uses TRBV30 and TRBJ2-2; a possible D gene is TRBD1 (5 bases). The CDR3 totals 15 residues. Germline CDR1 and CDR2: GTSNPN and SVGIG (reference sequence). V was trimmed by 6 bases and J by 7 bases, leaving 21 bases between them. Here the CDR3 reads CACPLGPPRFGELFF. The CDR3 bases are TGTGCCTGTCCGTTGGGGCCCCCTCGGTTCGGGGAGCTGTTTTTT.

The chain carries TRBV13 and TRBJ1-1; D gene unclear. V was clipped by 5 bases and J by 11 bases, with 18 bases between them. CDR3 size: 13 residues. CDR1 and CDR2 (germline): PRHDT, FYEKMQ (reference sequence). CDR3 DNA sequence: TGTGCCAGCAGCCCCCCCCAACTCCTTTTGGCTTTCTTT. Its protein product is CASSPPQLLLAFF.

V is TRBV30 and J is TRBJ1-1; 9 bases are a match to TRBD1. This CDR3 contains 14 residues. Per germline, CDR1 GTSNPN and CDR2 SVGIG (reference sequence). V lost 3 bases and J lost 6; bases outside the gene matches: 8. The CDR3: CAWRDTGGYAEAFF. For the CDR3, the DNA is TGTGCCTGGAGAGATACAGGGGGCTACGCTGAAGCTTTCTTT. The full variable domain, completed using reference TRBV30 and TRBJ1-1, is SQTIHQWPATLVQPVGSPLSLECTVEGTSNPNLYWYRQAAGRGLQLLFYSVGIGQISSEVPQNLSASRPQDRQFILSSKKLLLSDSGFYLCAWRDTGGYAEAFFGQGTRLTVV.

V is TRBV4-2 and J is TRBJ2-7; 9 nucleotides align to TRBD1. The V gene end was trimmed by 4 bases and the J gene end by 3 bases; junction bases not matched to a gene: 10. This CDR3 has 16 residues. Germline V gene sequence: CDR1 LGHNA, CDR2 YNFKEQ. The CDR3 sequence: CASSPTQGAYLYEQYF. The CDR3 DNA follows: TGTGCCAGCAGCCCAACACAGGGGGCCTACCTCTACGAGCAGTACTTC.

The chain links TRBV6-6 to TRBJ2-4, with D possibly being TRBD2 (6 bases). The ends were cut back, 2 bases at V and 0 bases at J, with 11 bases in the middle. This CDR3 has 16 amino acids. Germline lookup yields CDR1 MNHNY and CDR2 SVGAGI (reference sequence). The CDR3 region is CASSYQRGLAKNIQYF. CDR3 sequence (DNA): TGTGCCAGCAGTTACCAACGGGGACTAGCCAAAAACATTCAGTACTTC.

In this sample, this clone turned up once. The gene calls are TRBV5-1 and TRBJ2-3; D may be TRBD2 (6 bases). The germline gives CDR1 SGHRS, CDR2 YFSETQ. The CDR3 extends over 13 amino acids. V lost 1 base, J lost 4 bases, and 7 bases lay in between. The CDR3 sequence is CASSLWGADTQYF. As DNA, the CDR3 is TGCGCCAGCAGCTTGTGGGGGGCAGATACGCAGTATTTT. Full variable domain (rest looked up from reference TRBV5-1 and TRBJ2-3): KAGVTQTPRYLIKTRGQQVTLSCSPISGHRSVSWYQQTPGQGLQFLFEYFSETQRNKGNFPGRFSGRQFSNSRSEMNVSTLELGDSALYLCASSLWGADTQYFGPGTRLTVL.

This sequence joins TRBV19 and TRBJ2-7; tentative D call: TRBD1 (6 bases). V was shortened by 6 bases and J by 0 bases, with 15 bases between the two germline ends. This CDR3 region has 15 residues. Germline CDR1 and CDR2: LNHDA and SQIVND (reference sequence). The CDR3 sequence is CASSLRTASSYEQYF. The CDR3 DNA reads TGTGCCAGTAGCCTCAGGACAGCGAGCTCCTACGAGCAGTACTTC.

This rearrangement joins TRBV18 to TRBJ1-2; D may be TRBD1 (6 bases). Germline-derived CDR1 and CDR2 are KGHSH and LQKENI. The ends were cut back, 6 bases at V and 2 bases at J, with 10 bases in the middle. CDR3 size: 13 residues. The CDR3, as DNA: TGTGCCAGCTCTCGGACAGAAAACTATGGCTACACCTTC. Translation: CASSRTENYGYTF. The whole variable domain, remainder taken from reference TRBV18 and TRBJ1-2, is NAGVMQNPRHLVRRRGQEARLRCSPMKGHSHVYWYRQLPEEGLKFMVYLQKENIIDESGMPKERFSAEFPKEGPSILRIQQVVRGDSAAYFCASSRTENYGYTFGSGTRLTVV.

The genes are TRBV5-1 and TRBJ2-2; D may be TRBD1 (6 bases). Germline CDR1 reads SGHRS; CDR2 reads YFSETQ. Trimming pared 2 bases from V and 7 bases from J, leaving 18 bases between. CDR3 length: 16 residues. The CDR3 sequence: CASSFVLGGSGGELFF. The CDR3 DNA reads TGCGCCAGCAGCTTCGTGTTAGGGGGATCGGGCGGGGAGCTGTTTTTT. The whole variable domain, filled in from reference TRBV5-1 and TRBJ2-2, reads KAGVTQTPRYLIKTRGQQVTLSCSPISGHRSVSWYQQTPGQGLQFLFEYFSETQRNKGNFPGRFSGRQFSNSRSEMNVSTLELGDSALYLCASSFVLGGSGGELFFGEGSRLTVL.

The chain joins TRBV13 to TRBJ1-2, with TRBD1 identical over 10 bases. The CDR3 covers 15 residues. Germline CDR1 PRHDT, CDR2 FYEKMQ (reference sequence). The V and J ends lost 5 bases and 3 bases, in that order; junction bases with no gene match: 6. CDR3 sequence (DNA): TGTGCCAGCAGCACTACGGACAGGGGGTACTATGGCTACACCTTC. This sequence encodes CASSTTDRGYYGYTF.

The chain couples TRBV11-3 to TRBJ2-7, with D possibly matching TRBD1 (5 bases). Germline loops: CDR1 SGHNT, CDR2 YENEEA. CDR3 size: 16 residues. V was clipped by 1 base and J by 1 base, with 14 bases between them. The CDR3 here is CASSLGWSKGSYEQYF. CDR3 nucleotides: TGTGCCAGCAGCTTAGGGTGGTCCAAGGGGTCCTACGAGCAGTACTTC.

The rearrangement links TRBV27 to TRBJ2-3; a possible D gene is TRBD1 (6 bases). V was shortened by 0 bases and J by 2 bases, with 18 bases between the two germline ends. CDR1 and CDR2 from the germline V gene are MNHEY and SMNVEV (reference sequence). CDR3 size: 18 residues. CDR3 sequence reads: CASSLSFMSVGATDTQYF. As DNA, the CDR3 is TGTGCCAGCAGTTTATCCTTCATGTCGGTGGGGGCCACAGATACGCAGTATTTT.

The CDR3 loop reads CASGFEGTEAFF. CDR3 in DNA: TGTGCTAGTGGCTTCGAGGGTACTGAAGCTTTCTTT. The chain recombines TRBV12-5 with TRBJ1-1; no firm D call. CDR1 is LGHNT, CDR2 FRNRAP, per germline. V lost 6 bases and J lost 5, with 10 bases in between. This CDR3 has 12 residues.

DNA for the CDR3: TGCGCCAGCAGCCAGGTGACAGGGGGGACTGAAGCTTTCTTT. Residues: CASSQVTGGTEAFF. V is TRBV4-3 and J is TRBJ1-1, with 9 positions matching TRBD1. Germline V gene sequence: CDR1 LGHNA, CDR2 YSLEER. V was clipped by 3 bases and J by 5 bases; unmatched bases: 4. The CDR3 is 14 amino acids.

V is TRBV5-1 and J is TRBJ2-7, with TRBD1 identical over 9 bases. Germline CDR1 reads SGHRS; CDR2 reads YFSETQ. V lost 3 bases to trimming and J lost 5 bases; unmatched junction nucleotides: 6. The CDR3 is 14 amino acids. This chain's CDR3 is CASSSPGQGNEQYF. The CDR3 DNA reads TGCGCCAGCAGCTCGCCGGGACAGGGTAACGAGCAGTACTTC.

This clone was seen just once. This chain links TRBV6-5 with TRBJ1-2, with D perhaps matching TRBD1 (6 bases). Per germline, CDR1 MNHEY and CDR2 SVGAGI. The CDR3 is made up of 14 amino acids. Trimming pared 5 bases from V and 1 base from J, leaving 11 bases between. Here the CDR3 reads CASSGRGHNYGYTF. As DNA, the CDR3 is TGTGCCAGCAGTGGCAGGGGTCATAACTATGGCTACACCTTC.

The rearrangement joins TRBV6-5 to TRBJ1-2, with a tentative D call TRBD1 (6 bases). From germline, CDR1 is MNHEY and CDR2 SVGAGI. The CDR3 contains 12 residues. V dropped 4 bases and J dropped 7 bases, with 10 bases sitting between them. The CDR3 bases are TGTGCCAGCAGTTCACAGGGTGGTGGCTACACCTTC. Translation gives CASSSQGGGYTF.

The genes are TRBV14 and TRBJ2-7; D perhaps matches TRBD1 (6 bases). This CDR3 is built from 15 residues. CDR1 and CDR2 from the germline V gene are SGHDN and FVKESK. Trimming left V 2 bases short and J 2 bases short, with 13 bases between. The CDR3 loop reads CASSQYQGPPYEQYF. The CDR3, as DNA: TGTGCCAGCAGCCAATATCAGGGGCCCCCCTACGAGCAGTACTTC.

This clone came up once. This rearrangement joins TRBV9 to TRBJ2-7; 10 nucleotides agree with TRBD2. Germline CDR1 SGDLS, CDR2 YYNGEE. V gave up 0 bases and J gave up 6 bases; unmatched junction bases: 6. This CDR3 is built from 15 residues. The CDR3 nucleotides read TGTGCCAGCAGCGTAGCTAGCGGGGGTTCGGGCGAGCAGTACTTC. This gives the protein CASSVASGGSGEQYF.

The rearrangement uses TRBV7-9 and TRBJ2-3; a possible D gene is TRBD2 (5 bases). The CDR3 totals 15 residues. Germline CDR1 and CDR2: SEHNR and FQNEAQ (reference sequence). The V and J ends lost 8 bases and 1 base respectively, with 16 bases between them. The DNA of the CDR3 is TGTGCCAGCGGGTCCCTCGGGGTAGGCACAGATACGCAGTATTTT. Encoded protein: CASGSLGVGTDTQYF.

The gene calls are TRBV7-9 and TRBJ1-5; TRBD1 agrees at 10 bases. This CDR3 is built from 16 residues. With V trimmed by 5 bases and J by 7 bases, 11 bases remained unmatched. CDR1 is SEHNR and CDR2 is FQNEAQ in the germline V gene (reference sequence). The CDR3 region is CASSEYGTGDSQPQHF. The CDR3 region has the DNA TGTGCCAGCAGCGAGTACGGGACAGGGGATAGCCAGCCCCAGCATTTT.

The chain carries TRBV5-6 and TRBJ2-1, with 9 nucleotides matching TRBD2. The V segment lost 0 bases and the J segment 3 bases; nucleotides outside the gene matches: 4. Germline lookup yields CDR1 SGHDT and CDR2 YYEEEE. This CDR3 has 16 amino acids. The chain's CDR3 is CASSLAAGGHYNEQFF. CDR3 bases: TGTGCCAGCAGCTTGGCCGCGGGGGGGCACTACAATGAGCAGTTCTTC.